A selection of T cell receptor beta chains follows, all from one sample in a study of blood T cells in healthy people across ages. TCRdb independently ran MiXCR on the 5' RACE reads; one entry per CDR3 protein. The sample shows roughly 2 million distinct CDR3 sequences, about 49% of them seen only once. The specimen was blood. These receptors all come from a woman between 40 and 50 years old in good health. CDR3s leave out the opening cysteine and the closing phenylalanine or tryptophan.

V: TRBV3-1; CDR3: ASSQGGGLVSEQY
V: TRBV27; CDR3: ASSPKGDSPLH
V: TRBV6-2/TRBV6-3; CDR3: ASRDSLSSYEQY
V: TRBV6-1; CDR3: ASSEWGALGNQPQH
V: TRBV4-2; CDR3: ASSQASGEEQY
V: TRBV5-1; CDR3: ASSLELSKDTQY
V: TRBV6-2/TRBV6-3; CDR3: ASSWTIFEPQH
V: TRBV12-3/TRBV12-4; CDR3: ANVRGTDTQY
V: TRBV20-1; CDR3: SAREYGGDTDTQY
V: TRBV6-2/TRBV6-3; CDR3: ASRRDTSTDTQY
V: TRBV12-3/TRBV12-4; CDR3: ASSVHGDPNEKLF
V: TRBV20-1; CDR3: SARMGRYTEAF
V: TRBV28; CDR3: ASRFMDGTDTQY
V: TRBV12-3/TRBV12-4; CDR3: ASSFSWGATNEKLF
V: TRBV5-1; CDR3: ASSLWPGLAGGADTQY
V: TRBV15; CDR3: ATSSRDTGTDTQY
V: TRBV6-5; CDR3: ASRVGGANYGYT
V: TRBV7-2; CDR3: ASSLVITTGRLNTEAF
V: TRBV12-3/TRBV12-4; CDR3: ASSPGQGFLSYEQY
V: TRBV15; CDR3: ATSREGGPDGYTNQPQH
V: TRBV6-2/TRBV6-3; CDR3: ASSYEIEQF
V: TRBV12-3/TRBV12-4; CDR3: ASSGRLAGPPNTDTRY
V: TRBV20-1; CDR3: SAEGTGAEETQY
V: TRBV15; CDR3: ATSTQDGTNYGYT
V: TRBV25-1; CDR3: ASSDLRGRADTQY
V: TRBV4-3; CDR3: ASSKRLAGGTDTQY
V: TRBV25-1; CDR3: ASIGMDSLNGYT
V: TRBV27; CDR3: ASSFKDRDYSGANVLT
V: TRBV27; CDR3: ASSLGHIYEQY
V: TRBV12-3/TRBV12-4; CDR3: ASSFWSGTANTGELF
V: TRBV10-3; CDR3: AISYSSVGYNEQF
V: TRBV6-1; CDR3: ASRILGLVGEQY
V: TRBV4-2; CDR3: ASSQVLRGQGEQF
V: TRBV11-2; CDR3: ASTFFSGGADYWDTQY
V: TRBV27; CDR3: ASSPGALEQY
V: TRBV10-3; CDR3: AISRTGSNEQF
V: TRBV28; CDR3: ASSEPGTGLQETQY
V: TRBV28; CDR3: ASSLLQRVEQF
V: TRBV5-1; CDR3: ASSRRAGDVADTQY
V: TRBV15; CDR3: ATSRIRDSSYEQY
V: TRBV28; CDR3: ATFRTGASNVLT
V: TRBV28; CDR3: ASRAPPETQY
V: TRBV2; CDR3: ASRSQGIRTDTQY
V: TRBV7-2; CDR3: ASSSWRRQTSSYNEQF
V: TRBV7-3; CDR3: ASSLTSGVGNEQF
V: TRBV20-1; CDR3: SARPRDRDYGYT
V: TRBV4-2; CDR3: ASSLLSAQGTDTQY